The source of this T cell receptor (beta chain) is a study of identical twins. TCRdb used MiXCR to reprocess the 5' RACE reads, holding one entry per CDR3 protein. The table lists fewer than 900,000 distinct CDR3 sequences, about 18% of them singletons, with roughly 13% in the top ten. The germline V gene has CDR1 SQVTM and CDR2 ANQGSEA. Germline trimming cut 1 base from V and 0 bases from J; bases unmatched to any gene: 5. This CDR3 is built from 15 residues. This clonotype showed up just a few times. Another study also made use of these data, one on T cells expressing NK-cell markers. That paper states: According to the study, TCR beta repertoires originated from sorted CD3+CD56+NKG2C+, CD3+CD56+NKG2C- and CD3+CD56-NKG2C+ T cells.

The V call is TRBV29-1, the J call TRBJ2-5, with 7 bases identical to TRBD2. The receptor was derived from a woman aged 18-29 years in good health. Sequencing was performed on PBMCs. CDR3 protein: CSVEVFRGDQETQYF. The CDR3, as DNA: TGCAGCGTTGAAGTGTTTCGGGGGGACCAAGAGACCCAGTACTTC.